This TCR beta chain was captured by sequencing in a study of CD8 T cells in ankylosing spondylitis. The V end lost 8 bases, the J end lost 3 bases, and 18 bases lay between the germline ends. Germline values: CDR1 ENHRY, CDR2 SYGVKD. The CDR3 runs 15 residues. TCRdb reanalysed the 5' RACE reads using MiXCR and keeps one entry per CDR3 protein. The sample lists about 180,000 distinct CDR3 sequences; around 9.6% were seen once. Material: blood, either unsorted or a sorted T cell fraction (not recorded which). The chain is built from TRBV10-3 and TRBJ2-3; the D gene could be TRBD1 or TRBD2 (6 bases each). This receptor was taken from a female donor with ankylosing spondylitis or in good health (not recorded which). The CDR3, as DNA: TGTGCCATCGCGAGGGGGGTAGGGGCAACAGATACGCAGTATTTT. The encoded protein is CAIARGVGATDTQYF.